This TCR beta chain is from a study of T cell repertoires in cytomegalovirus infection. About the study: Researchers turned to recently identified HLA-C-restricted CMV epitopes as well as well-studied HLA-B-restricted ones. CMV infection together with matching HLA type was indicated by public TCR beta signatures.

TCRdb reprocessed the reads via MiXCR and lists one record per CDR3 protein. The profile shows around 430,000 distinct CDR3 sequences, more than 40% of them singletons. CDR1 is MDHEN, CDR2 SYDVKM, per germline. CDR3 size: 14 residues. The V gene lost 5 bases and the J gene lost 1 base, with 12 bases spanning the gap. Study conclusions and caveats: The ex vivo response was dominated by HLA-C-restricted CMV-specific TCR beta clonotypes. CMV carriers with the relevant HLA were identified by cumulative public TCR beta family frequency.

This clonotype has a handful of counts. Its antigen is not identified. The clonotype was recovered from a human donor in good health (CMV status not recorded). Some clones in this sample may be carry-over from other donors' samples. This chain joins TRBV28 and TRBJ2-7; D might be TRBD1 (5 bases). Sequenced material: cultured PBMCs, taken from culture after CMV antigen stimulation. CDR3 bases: TGTGCCAGCAGTGGGGCCGTTATTTCCTACGAGCAGTACTTC. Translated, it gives CASSGAVISYEQYF.